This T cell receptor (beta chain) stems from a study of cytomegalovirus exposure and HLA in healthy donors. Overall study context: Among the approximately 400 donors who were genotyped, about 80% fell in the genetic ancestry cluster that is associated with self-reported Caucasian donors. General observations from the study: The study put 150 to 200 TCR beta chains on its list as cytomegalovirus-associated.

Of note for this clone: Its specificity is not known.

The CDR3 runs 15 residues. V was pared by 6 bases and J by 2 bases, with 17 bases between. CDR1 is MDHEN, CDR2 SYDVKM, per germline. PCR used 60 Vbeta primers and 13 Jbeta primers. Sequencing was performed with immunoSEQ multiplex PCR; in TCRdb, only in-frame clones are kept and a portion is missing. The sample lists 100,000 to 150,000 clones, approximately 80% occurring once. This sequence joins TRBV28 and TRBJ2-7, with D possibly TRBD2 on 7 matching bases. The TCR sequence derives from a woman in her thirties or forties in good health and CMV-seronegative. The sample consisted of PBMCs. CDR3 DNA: TGTGCCAGCAGCCGGGGGGTGGGGGCGACCTACGAGCAGTACTTC. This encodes CASSRGVGATYEQYF.